One sample yielded the 26 T cell receptor beta chains listed below, sequenced in a study of T cells in Graves' hyperthyroidism and ophthalmopathy. Amplification targeted TCR beta CDR3 regions from RNA transcripts. Initially, a first-round RT-PCR of the TCR CDR3 employed the HTBI primer set. TCRdb re-analysed the multiplex PCR reads in MiXCR, keeping a single row per CDR3 protein. The sample lists about 840,000 distinct CDR3 sequences; over 35% were seen once. Material for sequencing was blood. The receptors originated from a man younger than 30 with Graves' hyperthyroidism.

The chain joins TRBV2 to TRBJ1-1; TRBD1 matches at 8 bases. Trimming removed 4 bases from V and 11 bases from J; junction bases left unmatched: 3. The CDR3 consists of 11 residues. Per germline, CDR1 SNHLY and CDR2 FYNNEI. The CDR3 sequence: CASSGRDRAFF. CDR3 bases: TGTGCCAGCAGTGGGAGGGACAGGGCTTTCTTT.

The rearrangement joins TRBV6-2 or TRBV6-3 to TRBJ1-1; D call uncertain. The germline gives CDR1 MNHEY, CDR2 SVGEGT. V was clipped by 3 bases and J by 6 bases, with 11 bases between them. The CDR3 runs 13 residues. CDR3 nucleotides: TGTGCCAGCAGTTATACTCTCGGGGCTGAAGCTTTCTTT. Translating it yields CASSYTLGAEAFF.

In this sample, this clonotype turned up a few times. The rearrangement links TRBV7-8 to TRBJ2-5; 8 bases line up with TRBD1. Trimming cost V 5 bases and J 5 bases; bases outside gene matches: 13. The CDR3 is 16 residues long. Germline CDR1 is SGHVS and CDR2 is FQNEAQ. The CDR3 sequence: CASSPDDRGVRETQYF. CDR3 sequence (DNA): TGTGCCAGCAGCCCAGACGACAGGGGTGTAAGGGAGACCCAGTACTTC.

Remarks on this clonotype: It is likely a read error, because the conserved phenylalanine at the end of the CDR3 is missing. The chain has TRBV29-1 and TRBJ1-1; 12 positions agree with TRBD1. The ends lost 6 bases at V and 5 bases at J; junction bases unmatched: 4. Per the germline V gene, CDR1 is SQVTM and CDR2 is ANQGSEA. This CDR3 has 13 residues. The CDR3 loop reads CSVPGQGATEAFL. In nucleotides, the CDR3 is TGCAGCGTACCGGGACAGGGGGCAACTGAAGCTTTCCTT.

The genes are TRBV25-1 and TRBJ1-6; 9 bases align to TRBD1. V lost 0 bases to trimming and J lost 8 bases; unmatched junction nucleotides: 5. Germline V lookup: CDR1 MGHDK, CDR2 SYGVNS. The CDR3 is made up of 16 amino acids. CDR3 sequence: CASSEYFGTGHSPLHF. CDR3 bases: TGTGCCAGCAGTGAATATTTCGGGACAGGGCATTCACCCCTCCACTTT.

This clonotype has at least ten counts. The gene calls are TRBV29-1 and TRBJ1-2, with 7 bases aligning to TRBD1. Germline values: CDR1 SQVTM, CDR2 ANQGSEA. With V trimmed by 4 bases and J by 4 bases, 6 bases remained unmatched. The CDR3 runs to 13 residues. CDR3 amino acids: CSVGEGQFYGYTF. The CDR3 DNA sequence: TGCAGCGTTGGAGAGGGACAGTTCTATGGCTACACCTTC.

This clonotype was detected ten times or more. This chain links TRBV4-1 with TRBJ1-2; 7 bases fit TRBD1. The germline V gene encodes CDR1 MGHRA and CDR2 YSYEKL. Losses at the gene ends were 5 bases for V and 6 bases for J; bases not matched to a gene: 3. CDR3 length equals 12 residues. The DNA of the CDR3 is TGCGCCAGCAGCTCCGGGACAGATGGCTACACCTTC. Protein product: CASSSGTDGYTF.

This clonotype was picked up many times. This chain connects TRBV29-1 to TRBJ2-7; tentatively, D is TRBD1 (7 bases). CDR1 is SQVTM and CDR2 is ANQGSEA in the germline V gene. The CDR3 contains 13 residues. The V end lost 7 bases, the J end lost 2 bases, and 15 bases lay between the germline ends. CDR3 sequence (DNA): TGCAGCGCCGGCCAGGGGGGTCCCTACGAGCAGTACTTC. Its protein product is CSAGQGGPYEQYF.

The CDR3 sequence: CASSVGGASPYEQYF. The CDR3 nucleotides are TGCGCCAGCAGTGTGGGGGGGGCTAGCCCTTACGAGCAGTACTTC. The chain joins TRBV10-2 to TRBJ2-7, with a possible D match to TRBD2 (7 bases). The CDR3 has 15 residues. Germline-derived CDR1 and CDR2 are WSHSY and SAAADI. Trimming took off 4 bases at V and 4 bases at J, with 17 bases between the two ends.

The rearrangement joins TRBV20-1 to TRBJ2-7; D may be TRBD1 (6 bases). The CDR3 consists of 13 residues. Per the germline V gene, CDR1 is DFQATT and CDR2 is SNEGSKA (reference sequence). Trimming left V 4 bases short and J 2 bases short, with 12 bases between. In nucleotides, the CDR3 is TGCAGTGCTACCAGGGGCCATCCCTACGAGCAGTACTTC. Its protein product is CSATRGHPYEQYF.

The DNA for the CDR3 is TGTGCCAGCGAGTTGTCCCCGGATCAGCCCCAGCATTTT. Protein: CASELSPDQPQHF. This chain connects TRBV25-1 to TRBJ1-5; D unresolved. The V end lost 8 bases, the J end lost 5 bases, and 13 bases lay between the germline ends. Germline CDR1 is MGHDK and CDR2 is SYGVNS. The CDR3 runs to 13 residues.

This clonotype was found many times. The chain joins TRBV24-1 to TRBJ2-5, with TRBD1 identical over 8 bases. The CDR3 is 12 residues long. The junction had 8 bases not matched to a gene; V was cut back by 9 bases and J by 9 bases. CDR1 is KGHDR, CDR2 SFDVKD, per germline. The CDR3 DNA sequence: TGTGCCACCGGACAGGGTGCCTATGCCCAGTACTTC. Translation gives CATGQGAYAQYF.

This clonotype was observed many times. The genes are TRBV7-6 and TRBJ1-1, with 9 bases matching TRBD1. This CDR3 spans 15 amino acids. Germline V CDR1 and CDR2: SGHVS, FNYEAQ. J lost 4 bases, V lost 3 bases, and 6 bases had no gene match. Here the CDR3 DNA reads TGTGCCAGCAGCTTCGAGACAGGGGGTATCACTGAAGCTTTCTTT. Amino acid sequence: CASSFETGGITEAFF.

This clonotype was picked up a small number of times. The chain joins TRBV11-2 to TRBJ1-2; D is ambiguous. This CDR3 comprises 15 residues. The germline gives CDR1 SGHAT, CDR2 FQNNGV. Trimming cost V 4 bases and J 8 bases, with 20 bases left between them. CDR3 DNA: TGTGCCAGCAGCTCCCTTAGGAGCTTGGGAACCGGCTACACCTTC. Translation: CASSSLRSLGTGYTF.

This clonotype has just a few counts. The gene calls are TRBV12-3 or TRBV12-4 and TRBJ2-7; D gene ambiguous. V lost 1 base, J lost 3 bases, and 10 bases lay in between. CDR3 size: 14 residues. The CDR3 DNA is TGTGCCAGCAGTTTAGTTGTGACTCTCTACGAGCAGTACTTC. Translation gives CASSLVVTLYEQYF.

A note on this clonotype: Since a much larger clone is just one base distant, this may be a read error. The chain combines TRBV7-2 with TRBJ1-5, with 8 bases identical to TRBD1. The CDR3 is made up of 16 amino acids. V shed 4 bases, J shed 0 bases, and the junction held 5 bases outside the gene matches. Germline CDR1 SGHTA, CDR2 FQGNSA. CDR3 sequence (DNA): TGTGCCAGCAGCTCAGCGACAGGGGCTAGCAATCAGCCCCAGCATTTT. Protein: CASSSATGASNQPQHF.

The genes are TRBV9 and TRBJ2-5; 8 nucleotides agree with TRBD1. V shed 0 bases and J 5 bases; nucleotides not matched to a gene: 12. The CDR3 has 17 residues. In germline, CDR1 is SGDLS, CDR2 YYNGEE. This chain's CDR3 is CASSVGQGAEREETQYF. For the CDR3, the DNA is TGTGCCAGCAGCGTAGGTCAGGGGGCGGAACGAGAGGAGACCCAGTACTTC.

A note on this clonotype: A junction boundary mismatches the germline segment, possibly from a read error. J is TRBJ1-6 and V is TRBV12-3 or TRBV12-4; 7 nucleotides match TRBD1. This CDR3 comprises 15 residues. CDR3 DNA: TGTACCAGCAGTTTAAAGCTACAGGGGAATTCACCCCTCCACTTT. Its protein product is CTSSLKLQGNSPLHF.

This clonotype was seen ten or more times. V gene TRBV7-8 combines with J gene TRBJ2-7, with D tentatively TRBD1 (6 bases). The V end lost 5 bases, the J end lost 4 bases, and 18 bases lay between the germline ends. CDR1 and CDR2 from the germline V gene are SGHVS and FQNEAQ. The CDR3 spans 15 residues. In nucleotides, the CDR3 is TGTGCCAGCAGCCCAGGGCAGGGAACAGGGTACGAGCAGTACTTC. Its protein product is CASSPGQGTGYEQYF.

This clonotype was observed many times. V gene TRBV7-9 combines with J gene TRBJ1-2; tentative D call: TRBD1 (5 bases). The CDR3 is 12 residues long. Trimming took 2 bases from V and 9 from J, leaving 10 bases between them. Germline loops: CDR1 SEHNR, CDR2 FQNEAQ (reference sequence). CDR3 nucleotide sequence: TGTGCCAGCAGCTTACGGGAGGGACGCTACACCTTC. It codes for CASSLREGRYTF.

This clonotype was seen only a few times. V gene TRBV7-9 combines with J gene TRBJ1-1; 7 bases are a match to TRBD1. The CDR3 extends over 15 amino acids. Germline V gene data show CDR1 as SEHNR and CDR2 as FQNEAQ (reference sequence). Trimming at V came to 2 bases and at J to 6 bases, leaving 9 bases not matched to a gene. The CDR3 reads CASSLSVTGDPEAFF. The CDR3 nucleotides are TGTGCCAGCAGCTTATCGGTAACAGGGGACCCTGAAGCTTTCTTT.

The chain employs TRBV20-1 and TRBJ1-2; 8 nucleotides match TRBD1. J gave up 7 bases and V 0 bases, and 10 bases lay outside the gene matches. This CDR3 comprises 15 residues. The germline V gene has CDR1 DFQATT and CDR2 SNEGSKA (reference sequence). The CDR3 DNA reads TGCAGTGCTAGAGACGGGACAGGCTGGGAGGTTGGCTACACCTTC. Protein: CSARDGTGWEVGYTF.

The rearrangement uses TRBV2 and TRBJ1-5; D perhaps matches TRBD1 (6 bases). CDR3 length: 16 amino acids. V lost 4 bases and J 3 bases, leaving 16 bases between the germline ends. Germline CDR1 SNHLY, CDR2 FYNNEI. This CDR3 is CASSATGQENNQPQHF. The CDR3 DNA reads as TGTGCCAGCAGTGCCACAGGGCAAGAAAACAATCAGCCCCAGCATTTT.

The V call is TRBV7-3, the J call TRBJ2-7; TRBD1 matches 8 bases. The V segment lost 5 bases and the J segment 9 bases; nucleotides outside the gene matches: 6. From germline, CDR1 is SGHTA and CDR2 FQGTGA. The CDR3 runs 12 residues. CDR3 sequence (DNA): TGTGCCAGCAGCCCGCTGGACAGGGCGCAGTACTTC. This codes for CASSPLDRAQYF. The whole variable domain, remainder taken from reference TRBV7-3 and TRBJ2-7, is GAGVSQTPSNKVTEKGKYVELRCDPISGHTALYWYRQSLGQGPEFLIYFQGTGAADDSGLPNDRFFAVRPEGSVSTLKIQRTERGDSAVYLCASSPLDRAQYFGPGTRLTVT.

The chain uses TRBV10-3 and TRBJ1-2; the match to TRBD1 covers 9 bases. V shed 10 bases, J shed 13 bases, and the junction held 7 bases outside the gene matches. This CDR3 is 10 amino acids long. Germline CDR1 is ENHRY and CDR2 is SYGVKD. The CDR3 sequence: CATGTGPTTF. The CDR3, as DNA: TGTGCCACCGGGACAGGGCCCACCACCTTC.

There are a few counts of this clonotype. One end of the junction does not line up with germline, which may come from a read error. V gene TRBV5-1 combines with J gene TRBJ1-1; D may be TRBD1 (5 bases). The CDR3 runs to 15 residues. Germline lookup yields CDR1 SGHRS and CDR2 YFSETQ. The CDR3 protein is CASSPGTGLATEAFF. Here the CDR3 DNA reads TGTGCCAGCAGCCCGGGGACGGGGCTGGCCACTGAAGCTTTCTTT.